These T cell receptor beta chains were read from a single sample in a study of control samples from healthy donors and cancer patients. The data were produced by immunoSEQ multiplex PCR, yet TCRdb's version contains in-frame clones alone and is incomplete. This sample has 170,000 or so clones; around 90% occur once, and the top ten carry just over 2%. Input material: blood. The receptors were gathered from a woman in her forties in good health. The conserved cysteine and the conserved F or W are not part of the CDR3 here. The order of the fields is CDR3 protein, V gene, J gene.

ASSTDREAQH,TRBV12-3/TRBV12-4,TRBJ1-5
ASSPGGVNTEAF,TRBV27,TRBJ1-1
ASSRNLYGYT,TRBV7-9,TRBJ1-2
ASSLLSRNSPLH,TRBV27,TRBJ1-6
ASSFVGESDTQY,TRBV5-6,TRBJ2-3
ASSIIGNEAF,TRBV19,TRBJ1-1
ASSRGKGNEATLYGYT,TRBV6-6,TRBJ1-2
ASSLTPGGSPLH,TRBV5-6,TRBJ1-6
ASSYESTTAYEQY,TRBV27,TRBJ2-7
ASSQMADSRQPQH,TRBV4-1,TRBJ1-5
ASSVDVFSLQETQY,TRBV9,TRBJ2-5
ASSLKRNEQF,TRBV7-9,TRBJ2-1
ATNLGQGAGDTQY,TRBV5-1,TRBJ2-3
ASSWGTGDPTDTQY,TRBV19,TRBJ2-3
ASSIVSNTEAF,TRBV19,TRBJ1-1
ASSLEGVRVSGNTIY,TRBV13,TRBJ1-3